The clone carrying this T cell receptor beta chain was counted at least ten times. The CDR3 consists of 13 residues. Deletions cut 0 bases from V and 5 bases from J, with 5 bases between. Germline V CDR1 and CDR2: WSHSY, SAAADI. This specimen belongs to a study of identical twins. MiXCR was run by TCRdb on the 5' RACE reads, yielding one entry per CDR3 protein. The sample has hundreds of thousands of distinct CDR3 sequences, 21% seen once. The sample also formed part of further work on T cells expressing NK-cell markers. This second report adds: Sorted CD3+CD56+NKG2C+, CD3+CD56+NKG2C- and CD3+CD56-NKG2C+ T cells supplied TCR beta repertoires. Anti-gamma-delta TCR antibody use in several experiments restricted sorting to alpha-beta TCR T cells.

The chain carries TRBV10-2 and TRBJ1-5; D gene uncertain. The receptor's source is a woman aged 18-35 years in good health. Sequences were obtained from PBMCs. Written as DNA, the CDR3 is TGCGCCAGCAGTGAGTCGGCCTATCAGCCCCAGCATTTT. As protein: CASSESAYQPQHF.